These 30 T cell receptor beta chains were all obtained from the same sample, sequenced in a study of cytomegalovirus exposure and HLA in healthy donors. The method was immunoSEQ multiplex PCR; TCRdb's version includes in-frame clones alone and lacks a portion of them. In the table there are 90,000 to 130,000 clones, around 85% of which are singletons. Sequencing used PBMCs. The receptors stem from a woman in her late teens or twenties in good health and CMV-seronegative.

The chain recombines TRBV28 with TRBJ2-1, with 11 bases matching TRBD1. The CDR3 covers 17 residues. V lost 3 bases to trimming and J lost 9 bases; unmatched junction nucleotides: 13. Germline assignment: CDR1 MDHEN and CDR2 SYDVKM. The CDR3 loop is CASSFSILGQGAFEQFF. Here the CDR3 DNA reads TGTGCCAGCAGTTTCAGTATATTAGGACAGGGGGCGTTTGAGCAGTTCTTC. Full variable domain (rest looked up from reference TRBV28 and TRBJ2-1): DVKVTQSSRYLVKRTGEKVFLECVQDMDHENMFWYRQDPGLGLRLIYFSYDVKMKEKGDIPEGYSVSREKKERFSLILESASTNQTSMYLCASSFSILGQGAFEQFFGPGTRLTVL.

This clone was picked up a small number of times. The chain joins TRBV27 to TRBJ1-3; D unclear. The CDR3 covers 14 residues. Germline V lookup: CDR1 MNHEY, CDR2 SMNVEV (reference sequence). Trimming pared 5 bases from V and 0 bases from J, leaving 8 bases between. As DNA, the CDR3 is TGTGCCAGCAGTCCGGAGATCTCTGGAAACACCATATATTTT. Translation gives CASSPEISGNTIYF.

V and J are TRBV6-5 and TRBJ1-2; no reliable D call. Between the trimmed V and J ends, which lost 0 bases and 1 base, there was a span of 9 bases. The CDR3 totals 15 residues. The germline V gene encodes CDR1 MNHEY and CDR2 SVGAGI. The CDR3 spells CASSYSSQDNYGYTF. Written as DNA, the CDR3 is TGTGCCAGCAGTTACTCGTCGCAGGATAACTATGGCTACACCTTC.

The CDR3 reads CASSETPGTGDEQYF. The DNA of the CDR3 is TGTGCCAGCAGTGAGACCCCCGGGACAGGGGACGAGCAGTACTTC. The chain is built from TRBV6-1 and TRBJ2-7; 10 bases fit TRBD1. The germline CDR1 and CDR2 sequences are MNHNS and SASEGT. Trimming took 3 bases from V and 5 from J; bases not matched to a gene: 7. The CDR3 spans 15 residues.

The chain links TRBV11-2 to TRBJ2-1; 7 nucleotides match TRBD2. The CDR3 length is 15 residues. Germline CDR1 SGHAT, CDR2 FQNNGV. V was clipped by 4 bases and J by 4 bases; unmatched bases: 7. DNA of the CDR3: TGTGCCAGCAGCTCCCAGCGGGGAGTTTACAATGAGCAGTTCTTC. Translation gives CASSSQRGVYNEQFF.

Only one count was recorded for this clone. The genes are TRBV7-9 and TRBJ1-2, with 9 bases that match TRBD1. The CDR3 sequence is 14 residues long. Losses at the gene ends were 5 bases for V and 7 bases for J; bases not matched to a gene: 8. Germline CDR1 SEHNR, CDR2 FQNEAQ (reference sequence). CDR3: CASSAGQGFRGYTF. CDR3 nucleotide sequence: TGTGCCAGCAGCGCGGGACAGGGTTTTCGTGGCTACACCTTC.

The chain is built from TRBV7-8 and TRBJ1-1; D gene uncertain. V was clipped by 5 bases and J by 2 bases, with 12 bases between them. Germline V gene sequence: CDR1 SGHVS, CDR2 FQNEAQ. The CDR3 consists of 14 residues. CDR3 region: CASSLTGSNTEAFF. As DNA, the CDR3 is TGTGCCAGCAGCCTAACCGGGAGCAACACTGAAGCTTTCTTT.

This clone turned up a few times. This chain connects TRBV6-5 to TRBJ2-7, with 7 bases lining up with TRBD1. Per germline, CDR1 MNHEY and CDR2 SVGAGI. Unmatched junction bases numbered 5, after V lost 4 bases and J lost 2 bases. The length of the CDR3 is 14 residues. Written as DNA, the CDR3 is TGTGCCAGCAGTTTACGACAGGGCGCCTACGAGCAGTACTTC. It specifies CASSLRQGAYEQYF.

The chain employs TRBV25-1 and TRBJ2-7, with TRBD1 matching over 8 bases. The germline gives CDR1 MGHDK, CDR2 SYGVNS. This CDR3 region has 16 residues. V shed 3 bases, J shed 4 bases, and the junction held 11 bases outside the gene matches. The CDR3 region is CASSDPETDRDYEQYF. CDR3 coding DNA: TGTGCCAGCAGTGACCCCGAAACGGACAGGGATTACGAGCAGTACTTC.

The CDR3 DNA reads TGTGCCAGCAGAGGGGTGGGGTTGGGGACAGTTAGCACTGAAGCTTTCTTT. This translates into CASRGVGLGTVSTEAFF. The V and J genes are TRBV2 and TRBJ1-1; 7 positions match TRBD1. CDR3 length: 17 residues. Germline CDR1 SNHLY, CDR2 FYNNEI. V was pared by 6 bases and J by 4 bases, with 17 bases of the junction left unmatched. The full variable domain, in which reference TRBV2 and TRBJ1-1 provide the parts outside the CDR3, is EPEVTQTPSHQVTQMGQEVILRCVPISNHLYFYWYRQILGQKVEFLVSFYNNEISEKSEIFDDQFSVERPDGSNFTLKIRSTKLEDSAMYFCASRGVGLGTVSTEAFFGQGTRLTVV.

This chain uses TRBV6-5 with TRBJ1-1; D remains unclear. The germline V gene encodes CDR1 MNHEY and CDR2 SVGAGI. The CDR3 runs 11 residues. Trimming took 6 bases from V and 8 from J, leaving 10 bases between them. The CDR3 region has the DNA TGTGCCAGCAGGGCCCCACCGGAAGCTTTCTTT. This codes for CASRAPPEAFF.

This chain links TRBV19 with TRBJ1-5, with D unclear. Germline lookup yields CDR1 LNHDA and CDR2 SQIVND (reference sequence). The CDR3 extends over 13 amino acids. V was pared by 5 bases and J by 9 bases, with 14 bases between. The CDR3 is CASSVQAFPPQHF. In DNA form, the CDR3 reads TGTGCCAGTAGTGTCCAGGCTTTCCCGCCCCAGCATTTT.

This clone was seen many times. CDR3 nucleotides: TGTGCCAGCAGTGAATCCGGGAGGGGAGGCAATCAGCCCCAGCATTTT. Translating gives CASSESGRGGNQPQHF. The chain carries TRBV25-1 and TRBJ1-5; TRBD1 is a possible D gene (5 bases). The CDR3 runs to 16 residues. V was trimmed by 1 base and J by 2 bases, leaving 12 bases between them. Germline CDR1 MGHDK, CDR2 SYGVNS.

This chain uses TRBV7-9 with TRBJ2-2, with 7 bases fitting TRBD1. Germline V gene sequence: CDR1 SEHNR, CDR2 FQNEAQ (reference sequence). With 8 bases clipped from V and 1 base from J, the junction kept 16 bases outside the gene matches. The CDR3 spans 18 residues. The CDR3, as DNA: TGTGCCAGCCCCATTGCGAAACAGGGGATGAAGAACACCGGGGAGCTGTTTTTT. Encoded protein: CASPIAKQGMKNTGELFF.

The CDR3 here is CATNQGVNTEAFF. For the CDR3, the DNA is TGTGCCACGAACCAGGGGGTGAACACTGAAGCTTTCTTT. The chain joins TRBV10-3 to TRBJ1-1, with 7 bases that match TRBD1. The CDR3 extends over 13 amino acids. J lost 0 bases, V lost 10 bases, and 5 bases had no gene match. Germline V CDR1 and CDR2: ENHRY, SYGVKD.

The chain recombines TRBV5-6 with TRBJ1-1; D might be TRBD1 (6 bases). The CDR3 contains 14 residues. V lost 2 bases and J 2 bases, leaving 10 bases between the germline ends. Per germline, CDR1 SGHDT and CDR2 YYEEEE. CDR3 residues: CASSLGQINTEAFF. The CDR3 nucleotides are TGTGCCAGCAGCTTAGGACAGATCAACACTGAAGCTTTCTTT.

This chain joins TRBV4-1 and TRBJ2-3; possibly TRBD2 for D (7 bases). The germline V gene has CDR1 MGHRA and CDR2 YSYEKL. The CDR3 covers 16 residues. V was clipped by 1 base and J by 3 bases, with 14 bases between them. As DNA, the CDR3 is TGCGCCAGCAGCCAAGGCTGGGGGCGGGAGACAGATACGCAGTATTTT. Its protein is CASSQGWGRETDTQYF.

This clone was seen a single time. CDR3 nucleotides: TGTGCCAGCAGTTTCCTCCGGGGGGTGAGGCCTGAAGGTTCACCCCTCCACTTT. This translates into CASSFLRGVRPEGSPLHF. The chain couples TRBV27 to TRBJ1-6; D possibly corresponds to TRBD1 (5 bases). Trimming cost V 3 bases and J 9 bases, with 24 bases left between them. Germline assignment: CDR1 MNHEY and CDR2 SMNVEV (reference sequence). The CDR3 contains 18 residues.

The V gene is TRBV11-1, the J gene TRBJ1-2; perhaps TRBD1 as D (5 bases). Deletions cut 5 bases from V and 6 bases from J, with 19 bases between. This CDR3 region has 15 residues. CDR1 is SGHAT, CDR2 FQDESV, per germline (reference sequence). This CDR3 is CASSNPSGGANGYTF. CDR3 DNA: TGTGCCAGCAGCAACCCCTCAGGAGGGGCCAATGGCTACACCTTC.

V is TRBV9 and J is TRBJ1-2; 10 bases match TRBD1. The CDR3 loop spans 15 amino acids. Trimming cost V 2 bases and J 8 bases; bases outside gene matches: 9. Germline CDR1 and CDR2: SGDLS and YYNGEE. CDR3 sequence: CASSVTGTGELGYTF. CDR3 DNA sequence: TGTGCCAGCAGCGTCACCGGGACAGGGGAATTAGGCTACACCTTC.

The chain has TRBV27 and TRBJ2-1; 9 nucleotides match TRBD1. This CDR3 region has 15 residues. The V segment lost 5 bases and the J segment 3 bases; nucleotides outside the gene matches: 5. CDR1 MNHEY and CDR2 SMNVEV come from the germline V gene (reference sequence). Written as DNA, the CDR3 is TGTGCCAGCAGTAACACAGGGGGCTACTACAATGAGCAGTTCTTC. Translated: CASSNTGGYYNEQFF.

This clone was observed once. The V gene is TRBV7-9, the J gene TRBJ1-5; tentatively, D is TRBD1 (5 bases). The CDR3 sequence is 15 residues long. The V end lost 5 bases, the J end lost 4 bases, and 15 bases lay between the germline ends. Germline V lookup: CDR1 SEHNR, CDR2 FQNEAQ (reference sequence). The CDR3 DNA reads TGTGCCAGCAGCCATGGCCAGGGAGGGAATCAGCCCCAGCATTTT. It translates to CASSHGQGGNQPQHF.

This clone showed up just a few times. One end of the junction is discordant with germline, which a read error may explain. The chain links TRBV23-1 to TRBJ2-7, with 8 bases that match TRBD2. TRBV23-1 is an ORF; its function is uncertain. This CDR3 is 10 amino acids long. CDR3 DNA: TGCGCCAGCAGTCCCGGGACTAGGGTATTC. This translates into CASSPGTRVF.

This sequence joins TRBV19 and TRBJ1-5, with 8 bases matching TRBD1. Trimming cost V 7 bases and J 2 bases; bases outside gene matches: 10. CDR3 length equals 16 residues. CDR1 is LNHDA and CDR2 is SQIVND in the germline V gene (reference sequence). The CDR3 sequence is CASTRQGARGNQPQHF. CDR3 sequence (DNA): TGTGCCAGTACACGGCAGGGGGCGCGTGGCAATCAGCCCCAGCATTTT.

This chain links TRBV28 with TRBJ2-1; possible D gene TRBD1, 5 bases. This CDR3 is built from 15 residues. Germline-derived CDR1 and CDR2 are MDHEN and SYDVKM. Trimming cost V 8 bases and J 4 bases, with 18 bases left between them. Here the CDR3 DNA reads TGTGCCAGCCAAACCGCGGCAGGGTATTACAATGAGCAGTTCTTC. This translates into CASQTAAGYYNEQFF.

The chain has TRBV7-2 and TRBJ2-7, with 9 bases fitting TRBD2. Per germline, CDR1 SGHTA and CDR2 FQGNSA. The CDR3 extends over 15 amino acids. Losses at the gene ends were 3 bases for V and 4 bases for J; bases not matched to a gene: 7. CDR3 in amino acids: CASSFSTSGRYEQYF. In DNA form, the CDR3 reads TGTGCCAGCAGCTTCTCGACTAGCGGTCGATACGAGCAGTACTTC. The variable domain in full, completed from reference TRBV7-2 and TRBJ2-7, reads GAGVSQSPSNKVTEKGKDVELRCDPISGHTALYWYRQSLGQGLEFLIYFQGNSAPDKSGLPSDRFSAERTGGSVSTLTIQRTQQEDSAVYLCASSFSTSGRYEQYFGPGTRLTVT.

The chain employs TRBV2 and TRBJ1-2, with D uncertain. From germline, CDR1 is SNHLY and CDR2 FYNNEI. Trimming removed 4 bases at V and 8 bases at J, with 14 bases between. The CDR3 spans 13 residues. In DNA form, the CDR3 reads TGTGCCAGCAGTGGGGAGACTCCTCGGGGCTACACCTTC. Encoded protein: CASSGETPRGYTF.

The CDR3 region has the DNA TGTGCCAGCAGCCCCCAGGGTGAATATGGCTACACCTTC. Its protein product is CASSPQGEYGYTF. The chain links TRBV13 to TRBJ1-2; possibly TRBD1 for D (5 bases). The V gene lost 5 bases and the J gene lost 5 bases, with 12 bases spanning the gap. The CDR3 extends over 13 amino acids. Per germline, CDR1 PRHDT and CDR2 FYEKMQ (reference sequence).

The gene calls are TRBV27 and TRBJ2-6; 7 nucleotides agree with TRBD1. CDR1 is MNHEY, CDR2 SMNVEV, per germline (reference sequence). V gave up 6 bases and J gave up 2 bases; unmatched junction bases: 7. The CDR3 runs 16 residues. The CDR3 region has the DNA TGTGCCAGCAGACAGGGGATGGAGACTGGGGCCAACGTCCTGACTTTC. It encodes CASRQGMETGANVLTF.

CDR3 DNA: TGTGCCAGCAGCGTACTAGCGGGGAAAGAGACCCAGTACTTC. The encoded protein is CASSVLAGKETQYF. The gene calls are TRBV28 and TRBJ2-5; TRBD2 matches 10 bases. The germline gives CDR1 MDHEN, CDR2 SYDVKM. The CDR3 is 14 amino acids. V was pared by 6 bases and J by 3 bases, with 4 bases of the junction left unmatched.